This is a list of T cell receptor beta chains from one sample in a study of CD8 T cells in Susac syndrome. One entry per CDR3 protein, called by TCRdb with MiXCR from the immunoSEQ multiplex PCR reads. Counted here are some 160,000 distinct CDR3 sequences, 90% to 95% occurring once; the ten biggest clones make up 0.065% to 0.085%. Material for sequencing was CD4+ T cells from PBMCs. All receptors derive from a human donor in good health. Both conserved end residues are part of each CDR3. A D gene is named only where the DNA matches it firmly. Some rows mark clone size as missing; the rest say once, few, many or name a class of expanded clone.

TRBJ2-7 TRBV7-8 - - TGTGCCAGCAATCCTAAACTCAGGGGACCCGAGCAGTACTTC CASNPKLRGPEQYF
TRBJ1-1 TRBV7-2 - - TGTGCCAGCAGCACTAGACGATACGCTGAAGCTTTCTTT CASSTRRYAEAFF
TRBJ2-1 TRBV2 TRBD1 - TGTGCCAGCAAAGCTCCCGGACAGGAGTTCTTC CASKAPGQEFF
TRBJ1-1 TRBV2 - once TGTGCCAGCAGTGACGGGGTCAGCCCGAACACTGAAGCTTTCTTT CASSDGVSPNTEAFF
TRBJ2-7 TRBV6-5 TRBD2 once TGTGCCAGCAGTTTAGGACTAGCGGGAGGACTATACGAGCAGTACTTC CASSLGLAGGLYEQYF
TRBJ1-1 TRBV5-1 - - TGCGCCAGCAGCTTGGAACAGGTGAACACTGAAGCTTTCTTT CASSLEQVNTEAFF
TRBJ2-5 TRBV5-4 - - TGTGCCAGCAGCTTTATAAGGGCCCAAGAGACCCAGTACTTC CASSFIRAQETQYF
TRBJ1-1 TRBV12-3/TRBV12-4 - - TGTGCCAGCAGTTTTAATAGGGACACTGAAGCTTTCTTT CASSFNRDTEAFF
TRBJ1-1 TRBV5-1 TRBD1 - TGCGCCAGCAGCCCCGGGACAGTATGGACTGAAGCTTTCTTT CASSPGTVWTEAFF
TRBJ2-7 TRBV28 TRBD1 once TGTGCCAGCAGCCACCGGACAGGGAAGTCCTACGAGCAGTACTTC CASSHRTGKSYEQYF